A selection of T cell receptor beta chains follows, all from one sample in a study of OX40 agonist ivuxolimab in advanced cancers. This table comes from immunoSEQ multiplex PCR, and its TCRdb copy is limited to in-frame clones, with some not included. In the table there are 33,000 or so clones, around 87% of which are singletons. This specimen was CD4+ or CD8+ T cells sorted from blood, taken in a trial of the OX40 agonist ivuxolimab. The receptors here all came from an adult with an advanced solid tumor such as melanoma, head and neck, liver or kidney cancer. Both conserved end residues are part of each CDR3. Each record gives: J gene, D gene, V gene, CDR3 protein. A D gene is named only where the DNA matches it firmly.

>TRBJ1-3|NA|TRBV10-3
CAISEGSPGNTIYF
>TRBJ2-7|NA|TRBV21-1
CASSKVGLIGVCHYEQYF
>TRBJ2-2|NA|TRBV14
CASSHRVTGELFF
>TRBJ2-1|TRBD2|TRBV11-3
CASSLEGLAGDEQFF
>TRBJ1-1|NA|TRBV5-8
CASSLAGGITEAFF
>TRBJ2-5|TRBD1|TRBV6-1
CASSVNRGFQETQYF
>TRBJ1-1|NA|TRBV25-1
CASSRTGGWNTEAFF
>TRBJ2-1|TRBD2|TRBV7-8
CASSGGTSGTYNEQFF
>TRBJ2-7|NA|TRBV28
CASSTGTPASYEQYF
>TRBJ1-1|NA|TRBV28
CAATGSRDTEAFF
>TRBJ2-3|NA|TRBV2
CASSVTRVADTQYF
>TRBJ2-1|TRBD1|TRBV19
CASSRQGARTMVNEQFF
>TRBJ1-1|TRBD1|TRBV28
CASSLLPTGAQNTEAFF
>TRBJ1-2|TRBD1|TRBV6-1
CASSQDRDGYGYTF
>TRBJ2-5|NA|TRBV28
CASTSGGGETQYF
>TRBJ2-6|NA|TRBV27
CASSRGSYTGANVLTF
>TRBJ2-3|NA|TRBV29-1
CSVDSTDTQYF
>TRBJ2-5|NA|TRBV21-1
CASSTDRVQETQYF
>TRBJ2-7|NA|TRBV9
CASSVGESGVLSYEQYF
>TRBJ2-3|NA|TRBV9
CASSVAAGDTQYF
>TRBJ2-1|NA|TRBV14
CASSQDIARFF
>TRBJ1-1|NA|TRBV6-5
CASSYRGRVAFF
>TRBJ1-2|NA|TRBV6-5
CAVGRGHNLYGYTF
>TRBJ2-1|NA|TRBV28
CASSPLAGTPYNEQFF
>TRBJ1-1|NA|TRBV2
CASSGVGDMNTEAFF
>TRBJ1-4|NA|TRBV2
CASSPLGGIAGEKLFF
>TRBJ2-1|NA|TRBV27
CASSTSSARGQFF
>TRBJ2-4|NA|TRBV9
CASSVGGAKNIQYF
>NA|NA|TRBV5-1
CASSLEGGNEQYF
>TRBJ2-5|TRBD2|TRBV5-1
CASSLVAGGLLETQYF
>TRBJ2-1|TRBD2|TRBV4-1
CASSLLGTSGNYNEQFF
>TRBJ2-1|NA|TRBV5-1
CASSPEGFAYNEQFF
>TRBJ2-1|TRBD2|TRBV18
CASSPSGVAGGSSYNEQFF
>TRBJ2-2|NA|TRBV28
CASSFRRATNTGELFF
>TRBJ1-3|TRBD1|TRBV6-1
CASSLQGDSGNTIYF
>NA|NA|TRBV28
CASSLSDRTYEQYF
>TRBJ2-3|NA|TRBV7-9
CASSFSTDTQYF
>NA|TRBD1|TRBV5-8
CASSLRQGLFYEQYF
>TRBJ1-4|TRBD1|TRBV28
CASATGQGIATNEKLFF
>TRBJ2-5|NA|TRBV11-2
CASSWNRDAETQYF
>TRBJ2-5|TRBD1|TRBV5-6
CASSTRKTGGWETQYF
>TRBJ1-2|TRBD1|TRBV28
CASSQHRTGGSYGYTF
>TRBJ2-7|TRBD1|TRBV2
CASSRDRAMAYEQYF
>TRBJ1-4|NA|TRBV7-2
CATRQENEKLFF
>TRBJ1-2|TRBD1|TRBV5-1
CASSLMGQGVYGYTF
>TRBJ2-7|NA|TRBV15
CATSRDQGPYEQYF
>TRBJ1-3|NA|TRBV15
CATSRDYAISGNTIYF
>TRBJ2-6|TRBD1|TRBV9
CASSAEGAGANVLTF
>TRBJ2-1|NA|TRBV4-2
CASSQDLAKKQFF
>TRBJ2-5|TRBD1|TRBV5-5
CASSSRQGQETQYF
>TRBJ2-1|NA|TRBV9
CASSVGLRGEQFF
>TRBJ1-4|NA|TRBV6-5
CASSSVPTINEKLFF
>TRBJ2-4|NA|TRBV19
CASSDRPENTNIQYF
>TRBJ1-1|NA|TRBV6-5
CASREPQGAGEAFF
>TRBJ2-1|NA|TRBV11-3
CASSLQGSYNEQFF
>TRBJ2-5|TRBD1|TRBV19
CASSWTGGGETQYF
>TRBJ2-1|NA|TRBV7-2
CASSLDGLSYNEQFF
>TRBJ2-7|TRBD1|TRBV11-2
CASSLQIVQGSYEQYF